Following are 7 T cell receptor beta chains from one sample sequenced in a study of blood T cell repertoires in COVID-19. Profiled with immunoSEQ multiplex PCR; TCRdb holds only in-frame clones, not every one. The sample comprises approximately 77,000 clones, approximately 76% of which are singletons, and approximately 15% rests with the top ten. Material for sequencing was peripheral blood. The source of these receptors is a man aged 65 to 79 with active or convalescent COVID-19.

V usage is TRBV5-4 and J usage is TRBJ1-2; D is uncertain. V lost 4 bases, J lost 3 bases, and 10 bases lay in between. From germline, CDR1 is SGHNT and CDR2 YYREEE (reference sequence). This CDR3 comprises 13 residues. The DNA of the CDR3 is TGTGCCAGCAGCATCGAACGGGACTATGGCTACACCTTC. This translates into CASSIERDYGYTF. Filled out from reference TRBV5-4 and TRBJ1-2, the complete variable domain reads ETGVTQSPTHLIKTRGQQVTLRCSSQSGHNTVSWYQQALGQGPQFIFQYYREEENGRGNFPPRFSGLQFPNYSSELNVNALELDDSALYLCASSIERDYGYTFGSGTRLTVV.

This clone was counted a few times. The gene calls are TRBV24-1 and TRBJ1-2, with unresolved D. Germline V CDR1 and CDR2: KGHDR, SFDVKD. Between the trimmed V and J ends, which lost 4 bases and 4 bases, there was a span of 9 bases. This CDR3 spans 13 amino acids. The CDR3 DNA is TGTGCCACCAGTGAAGAGGCAATCTATGGCTACACCTTC. Translating it yields CATSEEAIYGYTF.

V gene TRBV28 combines with J gene TRBJ2-1; 7 bases are shared with TRBD1. CDR3 length equals 15 residues. The germline gives CDR1 MDHEN, CDR2 SYDVKM. V lost 6 bases, J lost 7 bases, and 12 bases stayed unmatched. CDR3 amino acids: CASSRQGETGNEQFF. CDR3 nucleotide sequence: TGTGCCAGCAGCCGACAGGGAGAAACGGGGAATGAGCAGTTCTTC.

This clone was detected many times. J is TRBJ2-2 and V is TRBV2; a possible D gene is TRBD2 (5 bases). Germline CDR1 reads SNHLY; CDR2 reads FYNNEI. Between the trimmed V and J ends, which lost 6 bases and 7 bases, there was a span of 15 bases. The CDR3 runs to 14 residues. The DNA for the CDR3 is TGTGCCAGCAGGGCGGAGGATCAGGTCGGGGAGCTGTTTTTT. Its protein product is CASRAEDQVGELFF.

The chain has TRBV6-6 and TRBJ2-3, with D perhaps matching TRBD2 (6 bases). This CDR3 is built from 15 residues. Germline values: CDR1 MNHNY, CDR2 SVGAGI (reference sequence). V lost 2 bases and J 0 bases, leaving 9 bases between the germline ends. The CDR3 DNA follows: TGTGCCAGCAGTTACGCGGGACCGAGCACAGATACGCAGTATTTT. Amino acid sequence: CASSYAGPSTDTQYF.

The chain carries TRBV7-2 and TRBJ2-1; D is perhaps TRBD1 (5 bases). The germline gives CDR1 SGHTA, CDR2 FQGNSA. Trimming stripped 5 bases from V and 7 bases from J, with 21 bases between. CDR3 length equals 16 residues. CDR3 region: CASSGQTALGVNEQFF. CDR3 DNA: TGTGCCAGCAGCGGCCAGACAGCGCTTGGGGTGAATGAGCAGTTCTTC.

This clone turned up a few times. The chain carries TRBV3-1 (or the pseudogene TRBV3-2) and TRBJ1-5; D not certain. Germline CDR1 and CDR2: LGHDT and YNNKEL (reference sequence). The CDR3 has 13 residues. Trimming removed 2 bases at V and 4 bases at J, with 6 bases between. The CDR3 region is CASSQQLNQPQHF. CDR3 nucleotide sequence: TGTGCCAGCAGCCAACAGTTAAATCAGCCCCAGCATTTT.